This is a list of T cell receptor beta chains from one sample in a study of blood T cell repertoires in COVID-19. Repertoires were generated with immunoSEQ multiplex PCR, while TCRdb's copy carries only in-frame clones and drops some. The table records roughly 250,000 clones, around 90% of them present only once. Material: PBMCs or T cells enriched from blood (not recorded which). These receptors all come from a woman aged 45 to 65 who had recovered from COVID-19. CDR3s include the opening cysteine and the closing phenylalanine or tryptophan. D genes are given only for firm matches. Clone size is stated in some rows and not others, as once, few, many or a class when expanded.

v_gene	abundance	len	d_gene	j_gene	CDR3aa	CDR3nt
TRBV15	-	15	TRBD1	TRBJ2-2	CATSRERTGTGELFF	TGTGCCACCAGCAGAGAACGGACAGGCACCGGGGAGCTGTTTTTT
TRBV15	-	13	-	TRBJ1-1	CATSRARGSEAFF	TGTGCCACCAGCAGAGCGAGAGGGTCTGAAGCTTTCTTT
TRBV6-2/TRBV6-3	-	14	-	TRBJ2-7	CASSYPVRSYEQYF	TGTGCCAGCAGTTACCCGGTAAGATCGTACGAGCAGTACTTC
TRBV7-9	-	14	-	TRBJ1-1	CASNRPGETTEAFF	TGTGCCAGCAACCGCCCAGGCGAGACCACTGAAGCTTTCTTT
TRBV28	-	14	-	TRBJ1-1	CASSLWTQNTEAFF	TGTGCCAGCAGTTTATGGACTCAGAACACTGAAGCTTTCTTT
TRBV6-5	-	12	-	TRBJ1-2	CASSRQERGYTF	TGTGCCAGCAGTAGACAGGAAAGGGGCTACACCTTC
TRBV11-2	-	16	TRBD2	TRBJ2-7	CASSSYREREGNEQYF	TGTGCCAGCAGCTCTTATCGTGAGCGGGAGGGCAACGAGCAGTACTTC
TRBV4-2	-	16	-	TRBJ1-5	CASSQEYQGGRQPQHF	TGTGCCAGCAGCCAAGAGTACCAGGGAGGAAGGCAGCCCCAGCATTTT
TRBV28	-	16	-	TRBJ2-6	CASSLLLDSGANVLTF	TGTGCCAGCAGTTTATTACTAGACTCTGGGGCCAACGTCCTGACTTTC
TRBV6-4	few	10	-	TRBJ2-1	CAFRGAEQFF	TGTGCCTTTAGGGGCGCTGAGCAGTTCTTC
TRBV5-4	-	15	-	TRBJ1-6	CASSLMDRTNSPLHF	TGTGCCAGCAGCCTCATGGACCGGACAAATTCACCCCTCCACTTT
TRBV19	-	14	TRBD2	TRBJ2-1	CASEGTTSYNEQFF	TGTGCCAGTGAAGGGACTACATCATACAATGAGCAGTTCTTC
TRBV11-3	-	13	-	TRBJ1-3	CASSFYHGDTIYF	TGTGCCAGCAGCTTTTACCACGGGGACACCATATATTTT
TRBV6-1	-	16	TRBD2	TRBJ2-3	CASSEAGLAGADTQYF	TGTGCCAGCAGTGAAGCGGGACTAGCGGGAGCAGATACGCAGTATTTT
TRBV28	-	15	TRBD1	TRBJ1-5	CASSLSTGGRQPQHF	TGTGCCAGCAGTTTATCGACAGGGGGTAGACAGCCCCAGCATTTT
TRBV28	-	12	-	TRBJ1-5	CASSSVLQPQHF	TGTGCCAGCAGTTCGGTACTTCAGCCCCAGCATTTT
TRBV5-4	-	15	-	TRBJ2-5	CASSLAGSRKETQYF	TGTGCCAGCAGCTTGGCGGGGTCGAGGAAAGAGACCCAGTACTTC
TRBV27	-	15	-	TRBJ1-4	CASSLSLGAREKLFF	TGTGCCAGCAGTTTATCTTTGGGGGCAAGGGAAAAACTGTTTTTT
TRBV29-1	-	13	TRBD1	TRBJ1-2	CSVGSGTGKGYTF	TGCAGCGTTGGTTCGGGGACAGGGAAAGGCTACACCTTC
TRBV28	-	19	TRBD2	TRBJ2-7	CASSFTRGLAGFGSYEQYF	TGTGCCAGCAGCTTTACCCGGGGACTAGCGGGCTTCGGCTCCTACGAGCAGTACTTC
TRBV7-8	-	18	TRBD2	TRBJ2-7	CASSRDPSTGRSSYEQYF	TGTGCCAGCAGCCGAGACCCCTCCACCGGGAGGAGCTCCTACGAGCAGTACTTC
TRBV28	-	15	TRBD2	TRBJ2-7	CASNPRGGFFYEQYF	TGTGCCAGCAACCCTCGGGGGGGCTTTTTCTACGAGCAGTACTTC
TRBV7-3	-	14	TRBD2	TRBJ2-3	CASSRAGGYDTQYF	TGTGCCAGCAGCCGAGCGGGAGGGTACGATACGCAGTATTTT
TRBV28	-	15	-	TRBJ1-1	CASRPRWGPNTEAFF	TGTGCCAGCAGACCCCGATGGGGGCCGAACACTGAAGCTTTCTTT
TRBV7-6	-	16	-	TRBJ1-1	CASSHMNPGADTEAFF	TGTGCCAGCAGCCATATGAATCCGGGAGCGGACACTGAAGCTTTCTTT
TRBV28	-	12	TRBD1	TRBJ1-5	CATKAGTGSQHF	TGTGCCACCAAAGCCGGGACAGGGTCCCAGCATTTT
TRBV12-2	-	12	-	TRBJ1-3	CASRSVGNTIYF	TGTGCAAGTCGCTCTGTCGGAAACACCATATATTTT
TRBV5-1	-	15	-	TRBJ1-1	CASSPGGRGDTEAFF	TGCGCCAGCAGCCCGGGGGGTAGGGGAGACACTGAAGCTTTCTTT
TRBV9	-	16	TRBD2	TRBJ2-1	CASSVTSGSSYNEQFF	TGTGCCAGCAGCGTAACTAGCGGGAGTTCCTACAATGAGCAGTTCTTC
TRBV7-9	-	13	-	TRBJ2-7	CASSLGSGYEQYF	TGTGCCAGCAGCTTAGGATCAGGGTACGAGCAGTACTTC
TRBV7-3	-	14	TRBD2	TRBJ2-1	CASSLGGRASEQFF	TGTGCCAGCAGCTTAGGCGGGAGGGCTAGTGAGCAGTTCTTC
TRBV29-1	-	13	TRBD2	TRBJ2-5	CSGLAEPQETQYF	TGCAGCGGACTAGCGGAACCCCAAGAGACCCAGTACTTC
TRBV28	-	16	TRBD1	TRBJ1-2	CASSLSGTERNYGYTF	TGTGCCAGCAGTTTATCCGGGACAGAGAGAAACTATGGCTACACCTTC
TRBV6-2/TRBV6-3	-	17	-	TRBJ2-1	CASSQDLAPVTYNEQFF	TGTGCCAGCAGTCAAGACTTAGCGCCAGTAACCTACAATGAGCAGTTCTTC
TRBV5-6	-	16	TRBD1	TRBJ2-7	CASSPQTGTGSYEQYF	TGTGCCAGCAGCCCCCAGACCGGGACAGGGTCCTACGAGCAGTACTTC
TRBV28	-	13	TRBD1	TRBJ2-2	CASSEQGLGELFF	TGTGCCAGCAGTGAACAGGGGTTGGGGGAGCTGTTTTTT
TRBV5-1	-	14	TRBD1	TRBJ1-6	CASRAEDRGSPLHF	TGCGCCAGCAGAGCTGAGGACAGGGGTTCACCCCTCCACTTT
TRBV7-3	-	13	-	TRBJ1-1	CASSAAGNTEAFF	TGTGCCAGCAGCGCCGCCGGGAACACTGAAGCTTTCTTT
TRBV7-9	-	12	-	TRBJ1-1	CASSSSNTEAFF	TGTGCCAGCAGCTCCAGTAACACTGAAGCTTTCTTT
TRBV4-3	-	15	-	TRBJ2-5	CASSQETVQGETQYF	TGCGCCAGCAGCCAAGAAACGGTGCAGGGGGAGACCCAGTACTTC
TRBV10-3	-	14	TRBD2	TRBJ2-1	CAITVAGGWDEQFF	TGTGCCATCACCGTAGCGGGAGGTTGGGATGAGCAGTTCTTC
TRBV2	-	14	TRBD1	TRBJ1-5	CASSDWTGNQPQHF	TGTGCCAGCAGCGACTGGACAGGGAATCAGCCCCAGCATTTT
TRBV18	-	14	-	TRBJ2-2	CASKTGTGTGELFF	TGTGCCAGCAAAACAGGGACCGGCACCGGGGAGCTGTTTTTT
TRBV7-2	-	14	-	TRBJ2-1	CASSPGGGAHEQFF	TGTGCCAGCAGCCCAGGAGGAGGGGCACATGAGCAGTTCTTC
TRBV14	-	12	-	TRBJ2-3	CASSQATYTQYF	TGTGCCAGCAGCCAAGCCACTTATACGCAGTATTTT
TRBV24-1	-	15	-	TRBJ2-5	CATSDLDGDQETQYF	TGTGCCACCAGTGACCTAGACGGGGATCAAGAGACCCAGTACTTC
TRBV30	-	13	-	TRBJ1-5	CAWSPLDNRPQHF	TGTGCCTGGAGTCCCTTAGATAATCGGCCCCAGCATTTT
TRBV14	-	16	-	TRBJ2-1	CASSQGLRETESEQFF	TGTGCCAGCAGCCAGGGGTTGCGGGAAACCGAATCAGAGCAGTTCTTC
TRBV7-2	-	13	-	TRBJ2-3	CASKASGTDTQYF	TGTGCCAGCAAGGCGAGCGGCACAGATACGCAGTATTTT
TRBV6-5	-	15	-	TRBJ1-2	CASSLSVIQGHGYTF	TGTGCCAGCAGCCTAAGCGTGATACAGGGTCACGGCTACACCTTC
TRBV6-5	-	13	-	TRBJ1-1	CASSYTGNTEAFF	TGTGCCAGCAGTTACACGGGTAACACTGAAGCTTTCTTT
TRBV4-1	-	18	TRBD1	TRBJ1-1	CASSQEIRGRGMNTEAFF	TGCGCCAGCAGCCAAGAGATCAGGGGGCGCGGTATGAACACTGAAGCTTTCTTT
TRBV7-2	once	14	-	TRBJ2-7	CASRSKQGFDEQYF	TGTGCCAGCAGATCCAAACAGGGTTTCGACGAGCAGTACTTC
TRBV3-1/TRBV3-2	-	14	-	TRBJ2-1	CASTPGLIYNEQFF	TGTGCCAGCACCCCTGGACTCATCTACAATGAGCAGTTCTTC
TRBV3-1/TRBV3-2	-	14	-	TRBJ1-4	CASSRTTGIEKLFF	TGTGCCAGCAGTCGAACCACAGGGATAGAAAAACTGTTTTTT
TRBV18	-	13	TRBD1	TRBJ1-1	CASSGQKNTEAFF	TGTGCCAGCTCGGGACAGAAGAACACTGAAGCTTTCTTT
TRBV27	-	16	TRBD2	TRBJ2-1	CASSFRREVSYNEQFF	TGTGCCAGCAGTTTCCGGCGGGAGGTCTCCTACAATGAGCAGTTCTTC